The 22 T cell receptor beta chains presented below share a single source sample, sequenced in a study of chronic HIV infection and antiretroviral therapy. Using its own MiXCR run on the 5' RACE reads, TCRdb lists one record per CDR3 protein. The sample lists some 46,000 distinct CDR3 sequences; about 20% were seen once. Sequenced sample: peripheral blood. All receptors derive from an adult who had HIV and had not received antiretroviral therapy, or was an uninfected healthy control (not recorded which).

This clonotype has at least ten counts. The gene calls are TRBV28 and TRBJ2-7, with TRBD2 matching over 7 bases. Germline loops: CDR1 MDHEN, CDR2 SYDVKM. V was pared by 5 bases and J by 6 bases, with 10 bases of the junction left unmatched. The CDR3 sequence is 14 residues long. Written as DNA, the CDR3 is TGTGCCAGCAGTCCTCTAGCGGAGTCGGCCGAGCAGTACTTC. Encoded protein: CASSPLAESAEQYF. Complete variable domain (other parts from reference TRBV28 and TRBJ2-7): DVKVTQSSRYLVKRTGEKVFLECVQDMDHENMFWYRQDPGLGLRLIYFSYDVKMKEKGDIPEGYSVSREKKERFSLILESASTNQTSMYLCASSPLAESAEQYFGPGTRLTVT.

The CDR3 DNA is TGTGCCAGCAGCTTAGCGCCTACAGGGGGCGCGGTCGGTCAGCCCCAGCATTTT. Protein: CASSLAPTGGAVGQPQHF. The J gene is TRBJ1-5, the V gene TRBV7-8; 9 bases are a match to TRBD1. Germline lookup yields CDR1 SGHVS and CDR2 FQNEAQ. V lost 0 bases and J lost 6; bases outside the gene matches: 12. The CDR3 has 18 residues.

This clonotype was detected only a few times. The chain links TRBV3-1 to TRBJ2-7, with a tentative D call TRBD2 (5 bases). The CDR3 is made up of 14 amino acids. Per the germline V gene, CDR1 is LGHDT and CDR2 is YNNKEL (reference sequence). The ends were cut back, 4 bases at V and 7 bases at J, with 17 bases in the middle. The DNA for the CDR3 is TGTGCCAGCAGCCCCCGAGTAACGGGATGGGAGCAGTACTTC. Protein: CASSPRVTGWEQYF.

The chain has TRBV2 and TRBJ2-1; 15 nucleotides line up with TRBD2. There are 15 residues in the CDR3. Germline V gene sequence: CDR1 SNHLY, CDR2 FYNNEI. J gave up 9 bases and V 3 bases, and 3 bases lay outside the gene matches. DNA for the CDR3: TGTGCCAGCAGTGACGGACTAGCGGGAGGGAGTGAGCAGTTCTTC. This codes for CASSDGLAGGSEQFF.

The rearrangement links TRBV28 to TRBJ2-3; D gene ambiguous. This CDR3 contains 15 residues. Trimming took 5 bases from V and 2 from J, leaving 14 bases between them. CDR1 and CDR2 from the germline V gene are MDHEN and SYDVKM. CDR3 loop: CASSAPGGATDTQYF. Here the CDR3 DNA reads TGTGCCAGCAGTGCCCCGGGCGGAGCCACAGATACGCAGTATTTT.

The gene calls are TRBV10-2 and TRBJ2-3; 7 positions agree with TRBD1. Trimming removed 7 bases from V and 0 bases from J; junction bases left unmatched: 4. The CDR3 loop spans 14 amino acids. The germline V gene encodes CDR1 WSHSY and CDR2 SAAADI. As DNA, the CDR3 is TGCGCCAGCACCGAACAGGGGAGCACAGATACGCAGTATTTT. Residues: CASTEQGSTDTQYF.

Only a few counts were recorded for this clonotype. The CDR3: CASSLYSNTEAFF. The CDR3 DNA sequence: TGTGCCAGCAGCTTGTATTCCAACACTGAAGCTTTCTTT. The chain links TRBV5-8 to TRBJ1-1; no clear D. The CDR3 is 13 residues long. With 1 base removed from V and 2 bases from J, the gap between germline ends came to 6 bases. CDR1 is SGHTS, CDR2 YDEGEE, per germline.

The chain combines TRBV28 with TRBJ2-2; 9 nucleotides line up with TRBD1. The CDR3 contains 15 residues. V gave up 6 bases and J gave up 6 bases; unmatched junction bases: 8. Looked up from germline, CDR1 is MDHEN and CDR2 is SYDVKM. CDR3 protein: CASRPTGGRAGELFF. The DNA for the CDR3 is TGTGCCAGCAGACCGACAGGGGGAAGGGCCGGGGAGCTGTTTTTT. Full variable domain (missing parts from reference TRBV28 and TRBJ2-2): DVKVTQSSRYLVKRTGEKVFLECVQDMDHENMFWYRQDPGLGLRLIYFSYDVKMKEKGDIPEGYSVSREKKERFSLILESASTNQTSMYLCASRPTGGRAGELFFGEGSRLTVL.

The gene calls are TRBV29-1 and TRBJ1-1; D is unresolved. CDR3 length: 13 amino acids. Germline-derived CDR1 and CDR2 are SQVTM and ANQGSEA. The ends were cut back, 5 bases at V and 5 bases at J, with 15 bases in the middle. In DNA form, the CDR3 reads TGCAGCGTTTACCGACCCCCTGGGACTGAAGCTTTCTTT. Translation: CSVYRPPGTEAFF.

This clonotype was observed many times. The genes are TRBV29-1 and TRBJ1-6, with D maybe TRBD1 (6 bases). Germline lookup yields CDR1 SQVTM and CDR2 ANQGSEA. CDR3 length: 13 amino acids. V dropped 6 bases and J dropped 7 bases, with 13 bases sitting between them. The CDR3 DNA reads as TGCAGCGTCTTAATCGACAGGAATTCACCCCTCCACTTT. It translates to CSVLIDRNSPLHF.

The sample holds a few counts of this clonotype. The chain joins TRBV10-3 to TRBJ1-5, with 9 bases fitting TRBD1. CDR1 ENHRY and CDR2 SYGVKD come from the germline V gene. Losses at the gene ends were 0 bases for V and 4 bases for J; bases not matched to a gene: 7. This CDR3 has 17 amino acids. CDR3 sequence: CAISESTTGGGNQPQHF. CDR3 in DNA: TGTGCCATCAGTGAGTCGACGACAGGGGGAGGTAATCAGCCCCAGCATTTT.

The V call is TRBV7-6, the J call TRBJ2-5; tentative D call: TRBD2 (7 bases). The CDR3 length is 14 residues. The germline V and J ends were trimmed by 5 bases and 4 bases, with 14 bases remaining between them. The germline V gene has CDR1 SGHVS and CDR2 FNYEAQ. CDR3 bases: TGTGCCAGCAGCGAAGTGGGGGGGCGAGAGACCCAGTACTTC. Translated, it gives CASSEVGGRETQYF.

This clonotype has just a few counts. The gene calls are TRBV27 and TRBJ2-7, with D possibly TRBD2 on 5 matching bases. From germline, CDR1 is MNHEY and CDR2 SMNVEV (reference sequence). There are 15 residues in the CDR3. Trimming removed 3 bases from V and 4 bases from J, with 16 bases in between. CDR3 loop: CASSLRGPLPYEQYF. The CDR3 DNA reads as TGTGCCAGCAGTTTGCGAGGGCCTCTTCCGTACGAGCAGTACTTC.

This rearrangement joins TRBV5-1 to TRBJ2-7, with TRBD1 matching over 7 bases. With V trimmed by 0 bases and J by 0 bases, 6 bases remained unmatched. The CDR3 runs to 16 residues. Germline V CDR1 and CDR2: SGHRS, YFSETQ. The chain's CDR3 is CASSLAQGPVSYEQYF. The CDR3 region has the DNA TGCGCCAGCAGCTTGGCACAGGGGCCCGTCTCCTACGAGCAGTACTTC.

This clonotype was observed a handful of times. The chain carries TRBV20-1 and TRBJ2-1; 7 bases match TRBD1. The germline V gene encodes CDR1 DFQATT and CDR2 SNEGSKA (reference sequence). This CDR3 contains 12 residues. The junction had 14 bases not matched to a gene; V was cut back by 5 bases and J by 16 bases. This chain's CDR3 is CSAWGQLRVGFF. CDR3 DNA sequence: TGCAGTGCTTGGGGACAGTTACGGGTAGGATTCTTC.

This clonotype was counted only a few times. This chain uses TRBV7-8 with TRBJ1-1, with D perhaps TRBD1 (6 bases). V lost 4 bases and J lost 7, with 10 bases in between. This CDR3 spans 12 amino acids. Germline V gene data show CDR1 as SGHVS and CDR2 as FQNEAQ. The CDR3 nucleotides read TGTGCCAGCAGCTCCTACAGGGTTGAAGCTTTCTTT. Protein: CASSSYRVEAFF.

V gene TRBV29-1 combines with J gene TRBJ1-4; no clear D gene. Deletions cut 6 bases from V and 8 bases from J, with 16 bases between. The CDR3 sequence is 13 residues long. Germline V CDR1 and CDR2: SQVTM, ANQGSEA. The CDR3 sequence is CSVGARGREKLFF. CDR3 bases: TGCAGCGTGGGCGCCCGGGGAAGGGAAAAACTGTTTTTT.

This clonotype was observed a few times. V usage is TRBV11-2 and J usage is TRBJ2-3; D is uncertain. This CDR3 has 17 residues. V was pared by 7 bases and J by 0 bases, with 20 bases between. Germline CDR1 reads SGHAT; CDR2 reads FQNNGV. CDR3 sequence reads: CASTSRMSPYSTDTQYF. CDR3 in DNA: TGTGCCAGCACCTCTCGGATGTCCCCTTATAGCACAGATACGCAGTATTTT.

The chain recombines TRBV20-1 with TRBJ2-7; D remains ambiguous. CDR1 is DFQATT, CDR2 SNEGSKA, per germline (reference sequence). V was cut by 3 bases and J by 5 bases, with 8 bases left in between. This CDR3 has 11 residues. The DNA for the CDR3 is TGCAGTGCTAGCTACTACGACGAGCAGTACTTC. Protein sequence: CSASYYDEQYF.

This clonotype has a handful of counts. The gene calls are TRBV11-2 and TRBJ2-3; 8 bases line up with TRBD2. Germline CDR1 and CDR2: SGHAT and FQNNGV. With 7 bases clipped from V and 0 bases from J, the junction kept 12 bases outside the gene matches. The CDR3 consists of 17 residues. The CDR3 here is CASTSFPASGSTDTQYF. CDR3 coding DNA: TGTGCCAGCACCTCATTTCCGGCTAGCGGGAGCACAGATACGCAGTATTTT.

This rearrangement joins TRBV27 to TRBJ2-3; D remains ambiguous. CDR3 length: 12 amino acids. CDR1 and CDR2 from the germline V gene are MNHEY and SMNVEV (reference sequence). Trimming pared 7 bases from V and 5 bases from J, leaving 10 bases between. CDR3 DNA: TGTGCCAGCACCGATTACGGAGATACGCAGTATTTT. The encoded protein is CASTDYGDTQYF.

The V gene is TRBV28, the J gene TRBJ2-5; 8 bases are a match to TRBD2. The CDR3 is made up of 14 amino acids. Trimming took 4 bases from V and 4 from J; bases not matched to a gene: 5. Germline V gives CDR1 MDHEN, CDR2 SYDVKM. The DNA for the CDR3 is TGTGCCAGCAGTTCGGGAGGGGCGGGAGAGACCCAGTACTTC. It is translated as CASSSGGAGETQYF.